Listed below are T cell receptor beta chains from one sample, sequenced in a study of OX40 agonist ivuxolimab in advanced cancers. TCRdb keeps only in-frame clones here, not all; method: immunoSEQ multiplex PCR. The sample records some 77,000 clones, approximately 85% being singletons. The material was CD4+ or CD8+ T cells sorted from blood, obtained in a trial of the OX40 agonist ivuxolimab. The source is an adult with an advanced solid tumor such as melanoma, head and neck, liver or kidney cancer. Both conserved end residues are part of each CDR3. The order of the fields is CDR3 protein, CDR3 DNA, CDR3 length, clone size, V gene, D gene, J gene. A D gene is named only where the DNA matches it firmly. Clone size appears in some rows only: once, few, many, or a class for an expanded clone.

CDR3aa: CASSPNTGENGYTF; CDR3nt: TGTGCCAGCTCACCAAATACGGGCGAGAATGGCTACACCTTC; len: 14; abundance: .; v_gene: TRBV18; d_gene: .; j_gene: TRBJ1-2
CDR3aa: CASSQRKVDNYGYTF; CDR3nt: TGCGCCAGCAGCCAAAGGAAGGTAGACAACTATGGCTACACCTTC; len: 15; abundance: .; v_gene: TRBV4-1; d_gene: .; j_gene: TRBJ1-2
CDR3aa: CASRQGSSYEQYF; CDR3nt: TGTGCCAGCAGACAGGGGTCCTCCTACGAGCAGTACTTC; len: 13; abundance: .; v_gene: TRBV6-6; d_gene: TRBD1; j_gene: TRBJ2-7
CDR3aa: CASSYSTGEAFF; CDR3nt: TGTGCCAGCAGTTACTCGACCGGGGAGGCTTTCTTT; len: 12; abundance: .; v_gene: TRBV6-6; d_gene: .; j_gene: TRBJ1-1
CDR3aa: CASGKNTGELFF; CDR3nt: TGTGCCAGCGGGAAGAACACCGGGGAGCTGTTTTTT; len: 12; abundance: .; v_gene: TRBV2; d_gene: .; j_gene: TRBJ2-2
CDR3aa: CASSLAQGTPPQHF; CDR3nt: TGTGCCAGCAGCTTAGCGCAGGGCACCCCGCCCCAGCATTTT; len: 14; abundance: .; v_gene: TRBV7-9; d_gene: .; j_gene: TRBJ1-5
CDR3aa: CASRLLGSGVSTDTQYF; CDR3nt: TGTGCCAGCAGACTTTTAGGGAGCGGGGTTAGCACAGATACGCAGTATTTT; len: 17; abundance: .; v_gene: TRBV7-8; d_gene: TRBD2; j_gene: TRBJ2-3
CDR3aa: CASSQGLVIDTQYF; CDR3nt: TGTGCCAGTAGTCAAGGACTGGTTATCGATACGCAGTATTTT; len: 14; abundance: .; v_gene: TRBV19; d_gene: .; j_gene: TRBJ2-3
CDR3aa: CASSSRDTQYF; CDR3nt: TGTGCCAGTAGCTCCCGCGATACGCAGTATTTT; len: 11; abundance: .; v_gene: TRBV19; d_gene: .; j_gene: TRBJ2-3
CDR3aa: CASSMRGGARNTEAFF; CDR3nt: TGTGCCAGTAGTATGAGGGGGGGCGCAAGGAACACTGAAGCTTTCTTT; len: 16; abundance: .; v_gene: TRBV19; d_gene: .; j_gene: TRBJ1-1
CDR3aa: CASSTLAGDTDTQYF; CDR3nt: TGTGCCAGCAGCACACTAGCGGGGGACACAGATACGCAGTATTTT; len: 15; abundance: .; v_gene: TRBV6-5; d_gene: TRBD2; j_gene: TRBJ2-3
CDR3aa: CASSLGSPIWDVTDTQYF; CDR3nt: TGTGCCAGCAGTTTGGGCTCCCCGATCTGGGACGTCACAGATACGCAGTATTTT; len: 18; abundance: once; v_gene: TRBV27; d_gene: .; j_gene: TRBJ2-3
CDR3aa: CASSSGLATDEQFF; CDR3nt: TGTGCCAGCAGCTCGGGACTAGCTACAGATGAGCAGTTCTTC; len: 14; abundance: .; v_gene: TRBV7-2; d_gene: TRBD2; j_gene: TRBJ2-1
CDR3aa: CASSLTGAHEQYF; CDR3nt: TGTGCCAGCAGCTTGACCGGGGCCCACGAGCAGTACTTC; len: 13; abundance: .; v_gene: TRBV5-4; d_gene: .; j_gene: TRBJ2-7
CDR3aa: CASSLEQGYGYTF; CDR3nt: TGCGCCAGCAGCTTGGAACAGGGCTATGGCTACACCTTC; len: 13; abundance: .; v_gene: TRBV5-1; d_gene: .; j_gene: TRBJ1-2
CDR3aa: CASRHGTAYEQYF; CDR3nt: TGTGCCAGCAGACACGGGACAGCCTACGAGCAGTACTTC; len: 13; abundance: few; v_gene: TRBV6-1; d_gene: TRBD1; j_gene: TRBJ2-7
CDR3aa: CASSVPGMGTGELFF; CDR3nt: TGTGCCAGCAGCGTACCAGGGATGGGCACCGGGGAGCTGTTTTTT; len: 15; abundance: .; v_gene: TRBV9; d_gene: .; j_gene: TRBJ2-2
CDR3aa: CASSVGVGGPARETQYF; CDR3nt: TGTGCCAGCAGCGTAGGGGTTGGCGGTCCGGCGAGGGAGACCCAGTACTTC; len: 17; abundance: .; v_gene: TRBV7-2; d_gene: .; j_gene: TRBJ2-5
CDR3aa: CASSLMGGAEQFF; CDR3nt: TGTGCCAGCAGCTTAATGGGGGGTGCTGAGCAGTTCTTC; len: 13; abundance: .; v_gene: TRBV7-3; d_gene: .; j_gene: TRBJ2-1
CDR3aa: CASSQSIDDRGRGTEAFF; CDR3nt: TGCGCCAGCAGTCAATCGATTGACGACAGGGGGCGTGGAACTGAAGCTTTCTTT; len: 18; abundance: .; v_gene: TRBV23-1; d_gene: TRBD1; j_gene: TRBJ1-1
CDR3aa: CASSIQGAEAFF; CDR3nt: TGTGCCAGTAGTATTCAGGGCGCTGAAGCTTTCTTT; len: 12; abundance: .; v_gene: TRBV19; d_gene: .; j_gene: TRBJ1-1
CDR3aa: CASTLFRQGNTEAFF; CDR3nt: TGTGCCAGCACCTTATTCCGACAGGGCAACACTGAAGCTTTCTTT; len: 15; abundance: .; v_gene: TRBV5-6; d_gene: TRBD1; j_gene: TRBJ1-1
CDR3aa: CASSLAGRQGGKLFF; CDR3nt: TGTGCCAGCAGCTTGGCCGGGCGACAGGGGGGGAAACTGTTTTTT; len: 15; abundance: .; v_gene: TRBV5-4; d_gene: TRBD1; j_gene: TRBJ1-4
CDR3aa: CASRNRVGDAGELFF; CDR3nt: TGCGCCAGCAGAAACAGGGTAGGTGACGCCGGGGAGCTGTTTTTT; len: 15; abundance: .; v_gene: TRBV4-3; d_gene: .; j_gene: TRBJ2-2
CDR3aa: CATSRDWGRGGGTDTQYF; CDR3nt: TGTGCCACCAGCAGAGATTGGGGCCGGGGCGGGGGCACAGATACGCAGTATTTT; len: 18; abundance: .; v_gene: TRBV15; d_gene: .; j_gene: TRBJ2-3
CDR3aa: CASSLGATPYNSPLHF; CDR3nt: TGTGCCAGCAGTTTGGGGGCGACCCCATATAATTCACCCCTCCACTTT; len: 16; abundance: once; v_gene: TRBV27; d_gene: .; j_gene: TRBJ1-6
CDR3aa: CASSPRLAVEQFF; CDR3nt: TGTGCCAGCAGCCCACGACTAGCGGTAGAGCAGTTCTTC; len: 13; abundance: .; v_gene: TRBV11-2; d_gene: TRBD2; j_gene: TRBJ2-1
CDR3aa: CASSRIYGEKLFF; CDR3nt: TGTGCCAGCAGCCGAATTTACGGAGAAAAACTGTTTTTT; len: 13; abundance: .; v_gene: TRBV7-9; d_gene: .; j_gene: TRBJ1-4
CDR3aa: CASSPPGTVAFF; CDR3nt: TGTGCCAGCTCACCACCCGGGACGGTAGCTTTCTTT; len: 12; abundance: .; v_gene: TRBV18; d_gene: .; j_gene: TRBJ1-1
CDR3aa: CASSLVSSGGNEQFF; CDR3nt: TGTGCCAGCAGCTTAGTTTCTAGCGGGGGGAATGAGCAGTTCTTC; len: 15; abundance: .; v_gene: TRBV11-2; d_gene: TRBD2; j_gene: TRBJ2-1
CDR3aa: CASSLDRSYGYTF; CDR3nt: TGTGCCAGCAGCTTAGACAGGAGCTATGGCTACACCTTC; len: 13; abundance: .; v_gene: TRBV7-2; d_gene: .; j_gene: TRBJ1-2
CDR3aa: CASSATSGPYNEQFF; CDR3nt: TGTGCCAGCAGTGCGACTAGCGGCCCATACAATGAGCAGTTCTTC; len: 15; abundance: once; v_gene: TRBV2; d_gene: TRBD2; j_gene: TRBJ2-1
CDR3aa: CASSFGVRDGEQYF; CDR3nt: TGTGCCAGCAGCTTCGGGGTCAGGGACGGCGAGCAGTACTTC; len: 14; abundance: .; v_gene: TRBV5-8; d_gene: .; j_gene: TRBJ2-7
CDR3aa: CASSLRARDHGYTF; CDR3nt: TGCGCCAGCAGCCTCCGGGCCCGGGACCACGGCTACACCTTC; len: 14; abundance: once; v_gene: TRBV5-1; d_gene: .; j_gene: TRBJ1-2
CDR3aa: CASSLLFSGGVSTDTQYF; CDR3nt: TGCGCCAGCAGCTTGTTATTTAGCGGGGGGGTGAGCACAGATACGCAGTATTTT; len: 18; abundance: once; v_gene: TRBV5-1; d_gene: TRBD2; j_gene: TRBJ2-3
CDR3aa: CASSQAHTGRTSNQPQHF; CDR3nt: TGCGCCAGCAGCCAGGCTCATACTGGACGGACTAGCAATCAGCCCCAGCATTTT; len: 18; abundance: once; v_gene: TRBV5-8; d_gene: .; j_gene: TRBJ1-5
CDR3aa: CASSRGLYGYEQYF; CDR3nt: TGCGCCAGCAGCCGCGGACTGTACGGCTACGAGCAGTACTTC; len: 14; abundance: .; v_gene: TRBV4-1; d_gene: .; j_gene: TRBJ2-7
CDR3aa: CASSLLDRGIDGYTF; CDR3nt: TGTGCCAGCAGCTTACTCGACAGGGGAATTGATGGCTACACCTTC; len: 15; abundance: .; v_gene: TRBV7-9; d_gene: TRBD1; j_gene: TRBJ1-2
CDR3aa: CASSAPGTAVAEQYF; CDR3nt: TGCGCCAGCAGCGCTCCCGGGACAGCCGTGGCCGAGCAGTACTTC; len: 15; abundance: few; v_gene: TRBV5-1; d_gene: TRBD1; j_gene: TRBJ2-7
CDR3aa: CASSLSRDRGQNYEQYF; CDR3nt: TGTGCCAGCAGCTTATCCCGGGACAGGGGGCAGAACTACGAGCAGTACTTC; len: 17; abundance: once; v_gene: TRBV11-2; d_gene: TRBD1; j_gene: TRBJ2-7
CDR3aa: CASSLDRGDTQYF; CDR3nt: TGTGCCAGCAGCTTAGATCGAGGCGATACGCAGTATTTT; len: 13; abundance: .; v_gene: TRBV11-2; d_gene: .; j_gene: TRBJ2-3
CDR3aa: CASSLGAGAEGYTF; CDR3nt: TGTGCCAGCAGCTTAGGAGCGGGGGCTGAAGGCTACACCTTC; len: 14; abundance: .; v_gene: TRBV7-6; d_gene: .; j_gene: TRBJ1-2
CDR3aa: CASSSRSGGYYGYTF; CDR3nt: TGTGCCAGCAGTTCCCGATCAGGGGGGTACTATGGCTACACCTTC; len: 15; abundance: once; v_gene: TRBV6-5; d_gene: TRBD1; j_gene: TRBJ1-2
CDR3aa: CASSEPHQGGYTF; CDR3nt: TGTGCCAGCAGTGAACCCCATCAGGGTGGCTACACCTTC; len: 13; abundance: .; v_gene: TRBV25-1; d_gene: .; j_gene: TRBJ1-2
CDR3aa: CASSGTIRALEQYF; CDR3nt: TGTGCCAGCAGTGGCACGATCCGAGCCCTCGAGCAGTACTTC; len: 14; abundance: .; v_gene: TRBV2; d_gene: .; j_gene: TRBJ2-7
CDR3aa: CASSLAAGGRGTDTQYF; CDR3nt: TGTGCCAGCAGCTTGGCCGCAGGGGGCAGGGGGACAGATACGCAGTATTTT; len: 17; abundance: .; v_gene: TRBV5-4; d_gene: TRBD1; j_gene: TRBJ2-3
CDR3aa: CASSQVTGLAGATDTQYF; CDR3nt: TGCGCCAGCAGCCAAGTGACCGGACTAGCGGGAGCAACAGATACGCAGTATTTT; len: 18; abundance: .; v_gene: TRBV4-1; d_gene: TRBD2; j_gene: TRBJ2-3
CDR3aa: CATRTGGNEQFF; CDR3nt: TGTGCCACCAGGACAGGGGGAAATGAGCAGTTCTTC; len: 12; abundance: .; v_gene: TRBV15; d_gene: TRBD1; j_gene: TRBJ2-1
CDR3aa: CASRSGTGGNQPQHF; CDR3nt: TGTGCCAGCAGGTCCGGGACAGGGGGAAATCAGCCCCAGCATTTT; len: 15; abundance: .; v_gene: TRBV6-5; d_gene: TRBD1; j_gene: TRBJ1-5
CDR3aa: CASSLRRTGGSASEQYF; CDR3nt: TGTGCCAGCAGCTTGCGACGGACAGGGGGATCTGCAAGCGAGCAGTACTTC; len: 17; abundance: .; v_gene: TRBV5-4; d_gene: TRBD1; j_gene: TRBJ2-7
CDR3aa: CASSIGTARGAYGYTF; CDR3nt: TGTGCCAGTAGTATTGGGACAGCCCGGGGAGCCTATGGCTACACCTTC; len: 16; abundance: .; v_gene: TRBV19; d_gene: TRBD1; j_gene: TRBJ1-2
CDR3aa: CASSPKRSRGMNTEAFF; CDR3nt: TGTGCCAGCAGCCCCAAACGGTCTCGGGGGATGAACACTGAAGCTTTCTTT; len: 17; abundance: few; v_gene: TRBV9; d_gene: .; j_gene: TRBJ1-1
CDR3aa: CASSYEGGANYGYTF; CDR3nt: TGTGCCAGCAGCTACGAGGGGGGAGCTAACTATGGCTACACCTTC; len: 15; abundance: .; v_gene: TRBV5-8; d_gene: .; j_gene: TRBJ1-2
CDR3aa: CASSQDRDAGEKLFF; CDR3nt: TGCGCCAGCAGCCAAGATCGGGACGCCGGCGAAAAACTGTTTTTT; len: 15; abundance: .; v_gene: TRBV4-1; d_gene: .; j_gene: TRBJ1-4
CDR3aa: CASSLWQGSGNTIYF; CDR3nt: TGTGCCAGCAGCTTATGGCAGGGTTCAGGAAACACCATATATTTT; len: 15; abundance: .; v_gene: TRBV7-2; d_gene: .; j_gene: TRBJ1-3
CDR3aa: CASMRTGTEREQYF; CDR3nt: TGTGCCAGCATGAGAACCGGGACAGAGAGGGAGCAGTACTTC; len: 14; abundance: .; v_gene: TRBV28; d_gene: TRBD1; j_gene: TRBJ2-7
CDR3aa: CASKAGANEKLFF; CDR3nt: TGTGCCAGCAAGGCAGGGGCTAATGAAAAACTGTTTTTT; len: 13; abundance: .; v_gene: TRBV2; d_gene: .; j_gene: TRBJ1-4
CDR3aa: CASSRGQARGNTIYF; CDR3nt: TGTGCCAGCAGTCGCGGACAGGCACGCGGAAACACCATATATTTT; len: 15; abundance: .; v_gene: TRBV6-5; d_gene: TRBD1; j_gene: TRBJ1-3